These T cell receptor beta chains were read from a single sample in a study of CD8+CD57+ T cells in acquired aplastic anemia. Each CDR3 protein is one row after TCRdb ran MiXCR on the reads. Here the sample spans about 160,000 distinct CDR3 sequences, around half being singletons. Specimen: sorted CD4+, CD8+, or CD8+CD57+ T cells (not recorded which) from PBMCs. The receptors were sampled from a human donor with aplastic anemia. Both conserved end residues are part of each CDR3. Each record gives: clone size, V gene, J gene, D gene, CDR3 protein, CDR3 DNA. D genes are given only for firm matches. Only some rows state a clone size, as once, few, many or a class for expanded clones.

many	TRBV9	TRBJ1-2	.	CASSPTDSNYGYTF	TGTGCCAGCAGCCCAACGGACAGTAACTATGGCTACACCTTC
.	TRBV18	TRBJ1-5	.	CASSPHSNQPQHF	TGTGCCAGCTCACCCCATAGCAATCAGCCCCAGCATTTT
.	TRBV24-1	TRBJ1-2	.	CATSFSNYGYTF	TGTGCCACCAGTTTTTCTAACTATGGCTACACCTTC
.	TRBV20-1	TRBJ2-3	.	CSARDLGEDTQYF	TGCAGTGCTAGAGATCTGGGAGAAGATACGCAGTATTTT
many	TRBV20-1	TRBJ2-5	.	CSASRNGETQYF	TGCAGTGCTTCCAGAAATGGGGAGACCCAGTACTTC
once	TRBV24-1	TRBJ2-3	.	CATSESELTDTQYF	TGTGCCACCAGTGAGTCAGAACTCACAGATACGCAGTATTTT
many	TRBV29-1	TRBJ2-5	.	CSVRGGQETQYF	TGCAGCGTAAGGGGGGGCCAAGAGACCCAGTACTTC
.	TRBV13	TRBJ2-2	TRBD2	CASSLGTSTGELFF	TGTGCCAGCAGTCTCGGGACTAGCACCGGGGAGCTGTTTTTT
.	TRBV7-6	TRBJ2-7	TRBD2	CASSPSGTSSYEQYF	TGTGCCAGCAGCCCCTCCGGGACTAGCAGCTACGAGCAGTACTTC
few	TRBV30	TRBJ2-3	.	CAWSVIAIGTDTQYF	TGTGCCTGGAGTGTAATAGCGATTGGGACAGATACGCAGTATTTT
few	TRBV10-1	TRBJ2-7	.	CASSEWLGRQYF	TGCGCCAGCAGTGAGTGGTTGGGTAGGCAGTACTTC
.	TRBV10-3	TRBJ2-5	TRBD2	CAASGTSFTETQYF	TGTGCCGCCTCCGGGACTAGCTTTACAGAGACCCAGTACTTC
many	TRBV7-2	TRBJ1-1	.	CASSLVGGDTEAFF	TGTGCCAGCAGCTTAGTCGGGGGAGACACTGAAGCTTTCTTT
few	TRBV25-1	TRBJ2-1	TRBD1	CASSDGQGNEQFF	TGTGCCAGCAGTGACGGACAGGGCAATGAGCAGTTCTTC
.	TRBV19	TRBJ1-6	.	CASRTVLGSPLHF	TGTGCCAGCAGAACAGTGCTTGGTTCACCCCTCCACTTT
.	TRBV27	TRBJ2-7	.	CASRIGEAYEQYF	TGTGCCAGCCGGATTGGTGAGGCCTACGAGCAGTACTTC
many	TRBV19	TRBJ1-4	.	CASSMGDFGEKLFF	TGTGCCAGTAGTATGGGGGATTTTGGTGAAAAACTGTTTTTT
.	TRBV5-6	TRBJ2-7	.	CASSSLTQSYEQYF	TGTGCCAGCAGCTCACTTACTCAGTCCTACGAGCAGTACTTC
.	TRBV10-3	TRBJ2-3	TRBD2	CAIKVELASTDTQYF	TGTGCCATCAAAGTAGAACTAGCGAGCACAGATACGCAGTATTTT
.	TRBV25-1	TRBJ2-1	TRBD2	CASSEYGSGRSYNEQFF	TGTGCCAGCAGTGAATACGGTAGCGGGAGGTCCTACAATGAGCAGTTCTTC
many	TRBV4-3	TRBJ2-6	.	CASSQEGGGANVLTF	TGCGCCAGCAGCCAAGAAGGTGGGGGGGCCAACGTCCTGACTTTC
.	TRBV29-1	TRBJ1-1	TRBD1	CSVGQGESEAFF	TGCAGCGTAGGACAGGGGGAATCTGAAGCTTTCTTT
many	TRBV4-1	TRBJ1-5	.	CASSQDLAYNQPQHF	TGCGCCAGCAGCCAAGATCTGGCTTACAATCAGCCCCAGCATTTT
few	TRBV18	TRBJ1-5	.	CASSLSGRDQPQHF	TGTGCCAGCTCACTTTCAGGGCGAGATCAGCCCCAGCATTTT
.	TRBV7-9	TRBJ1-2	.	CASSLFQGTNYGYTF	TGTGCCAGCAGCTTATTTCAGGGGACTAACTATGGCTACACCTTC
many	TRBV5-1	TRBJ1-2	.	CASRRQDSVTGYTF	TGCGCCAGCAGGCGTCAGGACAGTGTTACTGGCTACACCTTC
many	TRBV7-2	TRBJ2-5	TRBD1	CASSLVDRAQETQYF	TGTGCCAGCAGCTTAGTAGACAGGGCTCAAGAGACCCAGTACTTC
many	TRBV10-1	TRBJ2-4	.	CASSVAGVAKNIQYF	TGCGCCAGCAGTGTGGCAGGGGTGGCCAAAAACATTCAGTACTTC
.	TRBV12-3/TRBV12-4	TRBJ1-2	.	CASSLSRTNHYGYTF	TGTGCCAGCAGTTTAAGTCGGACGAATCACTATGGCTACACCTTC
few	TRBV6-1	TRBJ2-7	.	CASCTAGGEQYF	TGTGCCAGCTGCACGGCCGGGGGAGAGCAGTACTTC
.	TRBV29-1	TRBJ2-3	.	CSLSGILTDTQYF	TGCAGTCTCTCCGGGATCCTCACAGATACGCAGTATTTT
few	TRBV24-1	TRBJ2-1	TRBD2	CATMASGTYNEQFF	TGTGCCACCATGGCTAGCGGTACCTACAATGAGCAGTTCTTC
many	TRBV4-2	TRBJ2-3	TRBD2	CASSQRSGGVPDTQYF	TGTGCCAGCAGCCAGAGGTCCGGGGGGGTTCCAGATACGCAGTATTTT
once	TRBV28	TRBJ1-1	.	CASSSPGQRTKAFF	TGTGCCAGCAGTTCCCCGGGGCAGCGCACTAAGGCTTTCTTT
.	TRBV20-1	TRBJ1-6	TRBD1	CSARSGQGNSPLHF	TGCAGTGCTAGATCGGGACAGGGTAATTCACCCCTCCACTTT
many	TRBV7-2	TRBJ1-2	TRBD1	CASSRGQGDDYGYTF	TGTGCCAGCAGCAGGGGACAGGGGGACGACTATGGCTACACCTTC
.	TRBV6-1	TRBJ1-2	.	CASSEEGRSRYTF	TGCGCCAGCAGTGAAGAGGGCAGGTCAAGGTACACCTTC
many	TRBV5-1	TRBJ2-2	TRBD2	CASSSRLARNTGELFF	TGCGCCAGCAGCAGTAGACTAGCCCGGAACACCGGGGAGCTGTTTTTT
.	TRBV7-2	TRBJ1-6	.	CASSYTGSPLHF	TGTGCCAGCAGCTACACAGGGTCACCCCTCCACTTT
.	TRBV12-3/TRBV12-4	TRBJ2-1	.	CASSLGAGGYNEQFF	TGTGCCAGCAGTTTAGGGGCAGGGGGGTACAATGAGCAGTTCTTC
once	TRBV4-2	TRBJ2-1	TRBD2	CASSQEDTGGLDEQFF	TGTGCCAGCAGCCAAGAGGATACGGGGGGGCTGGATGAGCAGTTCTTC
many	TRBV20-1	TRBJ2-1	TRBD1	CSAMNRGTQFF	TGCAGTGCAATGAACAGGGGGACGCAGTTCTTC
.	TRBV6-1	TRBJ1-5	TRBD1	CASSTRQGYQPQHF	TGTGCCAGCAGTACCCGACAGGGCTATCAGCCCCAGCATTTT
.	TRBV15	TRBJ2-7	.	CATRSTGAHEQYF	TGTGCCACCAGATCGACAGGCGCCCACGAGCAGTACTTC
.	TRBV10-1	TRBJ1-2	TRBD1	CASSEEGDRRYGYTF	TGCGCCAGCAGTGAAGAGGGGGACAGGCGCTATGGCTACACCTTC
many	TRBV6-1	TRBJ1-3	.	CASSVQGSSGNTIYF	TGTGCCAGCAGTGTCCAGGGTAGCTCTGGAAACACCATATATTTT
few	TRBV19	TRBJ1-6	.	CASRADSSYNSPLHF	TGTGCCAGTAGAGCCGACAGCTCCTATAATTCACCCCTCCACTTT